The rows below give T cell receptor beta chains drawn from one sample of a study of blood T cell repertoires in COVID-19. Produced via immunoSEQ multiplex PCR; TCRdb's table is partial and in-frame only. The table has some 76,000 clones, about nine tenths seen once. The sequenced material came from peripheral blood. These receptors were collected from a woman under 30 with acute or convalescent COVID-19. Each CDR3 is given with its conserved first and last residue. The D gene is left open where the match is weak. Size is stated for part of the rows, as once, few or many counts, or as a class when the clone is expanded.

j_call | v_call | clone_size | d_call | cdr3_nt | cdr3_aa
TRBJ1-5 | TRBV28 | . | . | TGTGCCAGCAGTTTAGGGGGGTCCTACAATCAGCCCCAGCATTTT | CASSLGGSYNQPQHF
TRBJ1-2 | TRBV3-1/TRBV3-2 | . | . | TGTGCCAGCAGCTACGGACAGGGCTACACCTTC | CASSYGQGYTF
TRBJ2-1 | TRBV11-2 | . | TRBD2 | TGTGCCAGCAGCTTAGTCCGGCTAGCGGGAGGGGCGTACAATGAGCAGTTCTTC | CASSLVRLAGGAYNEQFF
TRBJ2-3 | TRBV5-8 | . | . | TGTGCCAGCAGCTTGGTTCCGGGGTCACACACAGATACGCAGTATTTT | CASSLVPGSHTDTQYF
TRBJ2-1 | TRBV5-4 | . | . | TGTGCCAGCAGCTTGGGTCGCTCAGGGTACAATGAGCAGTTCTTC | CASSLGRSGYNEQFF
TRBJ1-3 | TRBV7-8 | . | . | TGTGCCAGCAGCCGTGTACATACCGGGACACAGATATCTAGCTCTGGAAACACCATATATTTT | CASSRVHTGTQISSSGNTIYF
TRBJ1-5 | TRBV14 | . | . | TGTGCCAGCAGCCAAGGGACTGCTTATCAGCCCCAGCATTTT | CASSQGTAYQPQHF
TRBJ2-1 | TRBV7-2 | . | . | TGTGCCAGCAGCTTAAGACGACAGACTGCCCACAGAAAGGAGCAGTTCTTC | CASSLRRQTAHRKEQFF
TRBJ2-2 | TRBV5-4 | . | . | TGTGCCAGCAGCACTCGGACAGATCGGACCGGGGAGCTGTTTTTT | CASSTRTDRTGELFF
TRBJ1-6 | TRBV12-3/TRBV12-4 | . | TRBD1 | TGTGCCAGCAGAGCAGGGGGAGCTTCACCCCTCCACTTT | CASRAGGASPLHF
TRBJ1-2 | TRBV27 | . | TRBD1 | TGTGCCAGCAGTCTAGCGCGAGGACAGGGCGATGGCTACACCTTC | CASSLARGQGDGYTF
TRBJ2-7 | TRBV28 | once | TRBD2 | TGTGCCAGCAGGTCCATTGGCGGGGGGGACGAGCAGTACTTC | CASRSIGGGDEQYF
TRBJ1-1 | TRBV7-9 | . | TRBD1 | TGTGCCAGCAGCTTCTCCGGGACAGGGTTGAACACTGAAGCTTTCTTT | CASSFSGTGLNTEAFF
TRBJ2-3 | TRBV3-1/TRBV3-2 | . | TRBD1 | TGTGCCAGCAGCCAAAAACCACGGGACAGGGTCCCAGATACGCAGTATTTT | CASSQKPRDRVPDTQYF
TRBJ2-7 | TRBV11-2 | . | . | TGTGCCAGCAGCTCCCTCTCAATTTCGGGGGAGCAGTACTTC | CASSSLSISGEQYF
TRBJ1-1 | TRBV6-2/TRBV6-3 | . | . | TGTGCCAGCAGTTACGGAGGCACTGAAGCTTTCTTT | CASSYGGTEAFF
TRBJ2-2 | TRBV6-5 | . | . | TGTGCCAGCACCCCGGGACAACCGAACACCGGGGAGCTGTTTTTT | CASTPGQPNTGELFF
TRBJ1-4 | TRBV11-2 | once | . | TGTGCCAGCAGCTTACCACGCAGGGAACTGTTTTTT | CASSLPRRELFF
TRBJ1-1 | TRBV9 | . | . | TGTGCCAGCAGCGCCGGATTGCGGACTGAAGCTTTCTTT | CASSAGLRTEAFF
TRBJ1-1 | TRBV20-1 | . | TRBD1 | TGCAGTGCGAGTCCCATTGGGAGACAGGGTATTTTGGGGAGGAACACTGAAGCTTTCTTT | CSASPIGRQGILGRNTEAFF
TRBJ1-1 | TRBV10-3 | . | TRBD1 | TGTGCCATCAGTGGGGACAGGGGGCTGAACACTGAAGCTTTCTTT | CAISGDRGLNTEAFF
TRBJ2-3 | TRBV15 | . | TRBD2 | TGTGCCACCAGCAGAGAGTGGGGGGGTACAGATACGCAGTATTTT | CATSREWGGTDTQYF
TRBJ2-2 | TRBV4-1 | . | . | TGCGCCAGCAGCCAAGATCCCGCGACAGGGAACACCGGGGAGCTGTTTTTT | CASSQDPATGNTGELFF
TRBJ1-1 | TRBV18 | . | . | TGTGCCAGCTCACCAGGGCGGGGCACTGAAGCTTTCTTT | CASSPGRGTEAFF
TRBJ2-1 | TRBV19 | . | TRBD2 | TGTGCCAGTCGAACTAGCGGGAGTGGGAATGAGCAGTTCTTC | CASRTSGSGNEQFF
TRBJ2-3 | TRBV6-6 | . | TRBD1 | TGTGCCACTCACGGTGAGGGGGCGAGAGATACGCAGTATTTT | CATHGEGARDTQYF
TRBJ2-1 | TRBV6-2/TRBV6-3 | . | TRBD2 | TGTGCCAGCAGTTATGTAGCGGGCCCTAGGTATGAGCAGTTCTTC | CASSYVAGPRYEQFF